This TCR beta chain was captured in a study of cytomegalovirus exposure and HLA in healthy donors. The CDR3 is made up of 17 amino acids. The germline V gene has CDR1 SGDLS and CDR2 YYNGEE. V was shortened by 4 bases and J by 5 bases, with 22 bases between the two germline ends. PCR was performed using 60 Vbeta and 13 Jbeta primers. Assay used: immunoSEQ multiplex PCR; TCRdb lists only in-frame clones, some missing. Here the sample spans 120,000 or so clones, 80% to 85% being singletons. This sequence originates from a man aged 25-40 years in good health and CMV-seronegative. This rearrangement joins TRBV9 to TRBJ2-1; tentative D call: TRBD1 (5 bases). The sequenced sample was PBMCs. The CDR3 DNA reads TGTGCCAGCAGCCCGAGGCCACGGCAGGGATTTAACAATGAGCAGTTCTTC. Protein: CASSPRPRQGFNNEQFF.